This entry concerns a single T cell receptor (beta chain). This specimen belongs to a study of blood T cell repertoires in COVID-19. Overall study context: From the United States, Italy and Spain came samples of acute and convalescent COVID-19.

As handled by the study authors: The assay estimated nucleated cells by amplifying reference gene primers. The method was immunoSEQ multiplex PCR; TCRdb's version includes in-frame clones alone and lacks a portion of them. That table furnishes V, J and clone size, whereas the DNA furnished D and trimming. The repertoire holds 35,000 to 45,000 clones, with around 90% as singletons. This CDR3 comprises 13 residues. Germline CDR1 KGHSH, CDR2 LQKENI. V lost 3 bases and J 0 bases, leaving 5 bases between the germline ends. Sequenced material: peripheral blood. The chain joins TRBV18 to TRBJ1-1, with unresolved D. The TCR comes from a man aged 45-65 years with COVID-19, enrolled during active disease. CDR3 protein: CASSPTMNTEAFF. The DNA for the CDR3 is TGTGCCAGCTCACCTACAATGAACACTGAAGCTTTCTTT.